This T cell receptor (beta chain) was retrieved from a study of control samples from healthy donors and cancer patients. Repertoires were generated with immunoSEQ multiplex PCR, while TCRdb's copy carries only in-frame clones and drops some. The top ten hold 5% to 8% of the sample, which has a few hundred thousand clones, approximately 92% seen once. The sequenced sample consisted of PBMCs. The clonotype was recovered from a man in his forties or fifties with head and neck cancer.

CDR3: CASSPGQAKNIQYF. DNA of the CDR3: TGTGCCAGCAGTCCGGGACAAGCCAAAAACATTCAGTACTTC. This chain links TRBV27 with TRBJ2-4; the D gene is possibly TRBD1 (6 bases). CDR3 length equals 14 residues. Germline CDR1 and CDR2: MNHEY and SMNVEV (reference sequence). Trimming cost V 5 bases and J 0 bases, with 8 bases left between them.